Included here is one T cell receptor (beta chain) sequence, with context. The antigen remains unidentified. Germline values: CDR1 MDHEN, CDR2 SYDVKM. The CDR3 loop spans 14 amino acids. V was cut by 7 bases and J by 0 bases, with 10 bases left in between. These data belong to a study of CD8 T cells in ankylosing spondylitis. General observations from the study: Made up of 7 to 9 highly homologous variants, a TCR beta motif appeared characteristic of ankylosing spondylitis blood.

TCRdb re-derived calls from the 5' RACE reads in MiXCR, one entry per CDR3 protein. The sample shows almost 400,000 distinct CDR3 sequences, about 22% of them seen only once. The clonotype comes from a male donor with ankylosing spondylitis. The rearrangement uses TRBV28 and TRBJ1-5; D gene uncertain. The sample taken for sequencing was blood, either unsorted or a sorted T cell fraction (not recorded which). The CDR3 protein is CASIGHYSNQPQHF. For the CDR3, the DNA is TGTGCCAGCATAGGGCACTATAGCAATCAGCCCCAGCATTTT.